This T cell receptor beta chain was identified during a study of control samples from healthy donors and cancer patients. Profiled with immunoSEQ multiplex PCR; TCRdb holds only in-frame clones, not every one. The profile shows 150,000 to 200,000 clones, over 85% of them singletons. Trimming pared 5 bases from V and 9 bases from J, leaving 17 bases between. Germline V gene sequence: CDR1 PRHDT, CDR2 FYEKMQ (reference sequence). The CDR3 is made up of 15 amino acids. This clone showed up just once. The specimen sequenced was blood. The TCR was taken from a young man in good health. The chain combines TRBV13 with TRBJ1-6; tentative D call: TRBD1 (5 bases). CDR3 DNA sequence: TGTGCCAGCAGCCTCGGGACTATAAATAGTTCACCCCTCCACTTT. Encoded protein: CASSLGTINSSPLHF.